These 4 T cell receptor beta chains were all obtained from the same sample, sequenced in a study of T cell repertoires in cytomegalovirus infection. TCRdb independently ran MiXCR on the reads; one entry per CDR3 protein. The sample has 40,000 to 60,000 distinct CDR3 sequences, 21% seen once. The antigens these receptors bind are not known. Material: CD8+ T cells from cultured PBMCs, obtained from culture after CMV antigen stimulation. These receptors were collected from a human donor in good health (CMV status not recorded). Some clones in this sample may be carry-over from other donors' samples.

The chain links TRBV11-2 to TRBJ1-2, with D possibly being TRBD1 (6 bases). The V and J ends lost 1 base and 3 bases respectively, with 12 bases between them. Germline CDR1 SGHAT, CDR2 FQNNGV. This CDR3 region has 15 residues. The CDR3 region has the DNA TGTGCCAGCAGCTTAGCGGGGGCGGTGGACTATGGCTACACCTTC. Amino acids: CASSLAGAVDYGYTF.

The CDR3 sequence: CASNLRGGREEQFF. The CDR3 coding sequence is TGTGCCAGCAATTTGCGGGGGGGCCGGGAGGAGCAGTTCTTC. The V call is TRBV27, the J call TRBJ2-1; 9 bases align to TRBD2. V was pared by 7 bases and J by 10 bases, with 11 bases of the junction left unmatched. Germline assignment: CDR1 MNHEY and CDR2 SMNVEV (reference sequence). CDR3 length equals 14 residues.

This clonotype was picked up a small number of times. The V gene is TRBV12-3 or TRBV12-4, the J gene TRBJ2-3; D not certain. V dropped 5 bases and J dropped 4 bases, with 19 bases sitting between them. This CDR3 region has 16 residues. The CDR3 sequence: CASSMMTSHVADTQYF. The DNA of the CDR3 is TGTGCCAGCAGTATGATGACGAGTCACGTAGCAGATACGCAGTATTTT.

In this sample, this clonotype turned up a few times. V gene TRBV19 combines with J gene TRBJ2-1; 8 nucleotides agree with TRBD1. This CDR3 has 13 residues. CDR1 is LNHDA and CDR2 is SQIVND in the germline V gene (reference sequence). V lost 5 bases and J lost 7; bases outside the gene matches: 4. The CDR3 DNA follows: TGTGCCAGTAGTCCAACAGGGGGTAATGAGCAGTTCTTC. Protein product: CASSPTGGNEQFF.